This T cell receptor (beta chain) was captured by sequencing in a study of blood T cell repertoires in COVID-19. CDR1 and CDR2 (germline): SGHNT, YENEEA. This CDR3 has 13 amino acids. The V and J ends lost 5 bases and 6 bases respectively, with 10 bases between them. Repertoires were generated with immunoSEQ multiplex PCR, while TCRdb's copy carries only in-frame clones and drops some. The sample lists some 380,000 clones; about 90% were seen once. Sample: peripheral blood. The chain employs TRBV11-3 and TRBJ2-2; possible D gene TRBD1, 6 bases. The receptor was derived from a man between 18 and 29 years old with active or convalescent COVID-19. The CDR3 nucleotides are TGTGCCAGCAGCACCACAGGGCCCGGGGAGCTGTTTTTT. It specifies CASSTTGPGELFF.